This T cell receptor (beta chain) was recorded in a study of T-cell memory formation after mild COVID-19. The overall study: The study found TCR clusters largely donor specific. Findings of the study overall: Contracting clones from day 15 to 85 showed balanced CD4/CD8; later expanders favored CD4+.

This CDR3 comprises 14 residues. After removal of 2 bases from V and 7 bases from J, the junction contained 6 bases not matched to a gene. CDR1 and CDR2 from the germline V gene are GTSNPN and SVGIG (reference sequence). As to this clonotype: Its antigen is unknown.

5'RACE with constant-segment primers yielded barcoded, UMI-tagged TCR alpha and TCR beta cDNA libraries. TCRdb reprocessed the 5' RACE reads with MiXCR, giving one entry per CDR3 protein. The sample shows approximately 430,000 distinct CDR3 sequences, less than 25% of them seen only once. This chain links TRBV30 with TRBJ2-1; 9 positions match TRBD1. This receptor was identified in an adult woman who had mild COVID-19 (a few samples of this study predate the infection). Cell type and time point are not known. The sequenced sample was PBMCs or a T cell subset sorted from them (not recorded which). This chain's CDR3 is CAWSSGQGWNEQFF. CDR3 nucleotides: TGTGCCTGGAGTTCTGGACAGGGGTGGAATGAGCAGTTCTTC. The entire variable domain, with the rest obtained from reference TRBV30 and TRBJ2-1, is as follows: SQTIHQWPATLVQPVGSPLSLECTVEGTSNPNLYWYRQAAGRGLQLLFYSVGIGQISSEVPQNLSASRPQDRQFILSSKKLLLSDSGFYLCAWSSGQGWNEQFFGPGTRLTVL.